This T cell receptor beta chain comes out of a study of beta chain features in type 1 diabetes (dated by TCRdb to the late 2010s). Context from the whole study: Patients and healthy donors did not differ in mean age, gender distribution, total cell number or subset yield. Whereas all 28 donors provided naive and central memory subsets, regulatory and stem cell-like memory subsets were isolated from just 8 patients and roughly 8 healthy donors. The study compared the TCRB repertoires of sorted circulating CD4+ T cell subsets in recently diagnosed type 1 diabetes patients with those in matched healthy donors. A total of 100 million to 140 million sorted cells were examined across all samples, and the number of cells per subset was strongly correlated with RNA yield. Overall study results and their limits: Patients with type 1 diabetes made fewer insertions and deleted more nucleotides at VDJ recombination sites, implying thymic rearrangement abnormalities. PCR may preferentially amplify shorter templates, but because patient and control samples were amplified and corrected together, any resulting skew would affect both groups equally. Type 1 diabetes patients showed a moderate but significant shortening of TCRB CDR3 length in all four CD4+ subsets. Naive, central memory and regulatory TCRB repertoires appeared more similar among patients than among healthy donors. Because cDNA was sequenced instead of genomic DNA, activated cells with high expression could be over-represented, although the groups did not differ in activation or CD3 levels. Because the HLA sub-analyses included only small numbers of individuals, any influence of HLA type on TCRB rearrangement was left unresolved.

Comment on this clone: Its binding antigen is unknown. Within one base of it there is no much larger clone, and no base qualities were kept.

All of the isolated RNA was reverse transcribed with the High Capacity cDNA Reverse Transcription Kit, so expressed TCRB transcripts were sequenced. Deep immunoSEQ sequencing was applied to naive, central memory and regulatory T cell samples, giving an average of around 3.4 million total reads per sample. After sorted cells were lysed in RLT buffer, RNA was extracted with DNase-treated RNeasy Micro or Mini kits, with the choice depending on cell number. Each cell subset was processed separately to prevent cross-contamination, with patient and healthy donor samples processed together. TCRB sequences were amplified from cDNA with the immunoSEQ multiplex PCR, producing 87-bp fragments spanning the CDR3 region. Sequencing of the amplicons was done on the Illumina HiSeq platform. From the authors' description of their analysis: Synthetic template baselines were used to correct PCR bias computationally, reads within Hamming distance 2 were collapsed, and singletons that could not be merged were discarded. By aligning reads against IMGT, V, D and J genes, CDR3 length, and insertions or deletions at six rearrangement sites were assigned. Within each subset, clonotype counts were normalized to sorted cell number, and only after that were true diversity and Gini coefficients computed with the tcR R package. The overlap coefficient, calculated on TCRB nucleotide sequences, was used to quantify repertoire sharing. As a proxy for the pre-selection repertoire, out-of-frame TCRB sequences from naive cells were analyzed. In TCRdb, the immuneACCESS table is reduced to in-frame sequences with V and J assigned. These tables do not hold every clone; where another copy was compared, an unresolved V gene accounts for under half, and the others remain unexplained. The DNA was the basis for D and trimming; V, J and clone size are from that table. This sample comprises 900,000 or so clones, roughly 17% of them detected only once. The ten biggest clones cover 0.02% to 0.03% of the sample.

A single peripheral blood draw of around 0.11 L on average was collected from each donor into heparinised tubes. A BD FACSAria II and a panel including CD45RO, CCR7, CD25, CD127, CD95 and CD27 were used to sort naive, central memory, regulatory and stem cell-like memory CD4+ T cells. Every sorted population had a purity above 95%. PBMCs were isolated immediately by Lymphoprep density gradient centrifugation and stained directly without culture. So that batch effects would be minimized, each experiment stained and sorted samples in pairs, pairing one healthy donor with one patient. CDR1 and CDR2, looked up from the germline V gene, are MDHEN and SYDVKM. The cysteine opens and the phenylalanine closes a CDR3 of 20 amino acids. The entry retains the CDR3 DNA only, 60 bases that are in frame from base 1. Compared with germline, V lacks 4 bases and J lacks 3 bases; bases without a gene match: 24.

The chain employs TRBV28 and TRBJ2-7; TRBD1 aligns with 7 central bases. Sequences were obtained from naive CD4+ T cells from blood. The cell subset or site label corresponds to: true naive CD4+ T cells. The receptor was isolated from a young woman in good health. The encoded CDR3 is CASSSPTGQINRYSYYEQYF. The sequence in DNA is TGTGCCAGCAGTTCCCCGACGGGACAGATAAACCGATACTCTTACTACGAGCAGTACTTC.